This entry describes one T cell receptor beta chain. Per the germline V gene, CDR1 is MNHEY and CDR2 is SVGAGI. There are 15 residues in the CDR3. V dropped 6 bases and J dropped 1 base, with 15 bases sitting between them. The data were taken from a study of blood T cell repertoires in COVID-19. Study overall: Material from acute and convalescent COVID-19 was sourced from the United States, Italy and Spain.

The table came from immunoSEQ multiplex PCR; TCRdb's copy has only in-frame clones and leaves some out. The table has approximately 210,000 clones, 84% seen once; the top ten hold roughly 7.6%. The sequenced material came from peripheral blood. V and J are TRBV6-5 and TRBJ1-1; D not resolved. The clonotype comes from a woman aged 45-65 years with active or convalescent COVID-19. The chain's CDR3 is CASRSPPPRNTEAFF. The CDR3 DNA is TGTGCCAGCAGATCCCCTCCTCCCAGGAACACTGAAGCTTTCTTT.